The rows below give T cell receptor beta chains drawn from one sample of a study of T-cell memory formation after mild COVID-19. One entry per CDR3 protein results from TCRdb running MiXCR on the 5' RACE reads. There are 90,000 to 120,000 distinct CDR3 sequences in the sample; over 13% occur only once, and 39% lies in the top ten. What was sequenced was PBMCs or a T cell subset sorted from them (not recorded which). The receptors stem from a man younger than 35 who had mild COVID-19 (a few samples of this study predate the infection). Cell type and time point are not known. Both conserved end residues are part of each CDR3. The order of the fields is clone size, J gene, V gene, D gene, CDR3 protein, CDR3 DNA. D genes are given only for firm matches. Rows may omit the clone size; those that give it use once, few, many or a size class.

>many|TRBJ2-2|TRBV4-3|.
CASSQDLGAGNTGELFF
TGCGCCAGCAGCCAAGATTTAGGAGCAGGGAACACCGGGGAGCTGTTTTTT
>.|TRBJ2-1|TRBV20-1|.
CSARALQGGTYNEQFF
TGCAGTGCTAGAGCATTACAGGGTGGCACCTACAATGAGCAGTTCTTC
>few|TRBJ2-7|TRBV5-5|TRBD1
CASSKTGQYEQYF
TGTGCCAGCAGCAAGACAGGGCAGTACGAGCAGTACTTC
>few|TRBJ2-7|TRBV29-1|.
CSVALVRGDTLGEQYF
TGCAGCGTTGCGTTGGTCCGGGGGGACACCCTTGGGGAGCAGTACTTC
>.|TRBJ2-5|TRBV4-2|.
CASSPAGTRTQYF
TGTGCCAGCAGCCCAGCCGGGACCAGGACCCAGTACTTC
>many|TRBJ2-1|TRBV5-6|.
CASSFGHEYNEQFF
TGTGCCAGCAGCTTTGGACACGAATACAATGAGCAGTTCTTC
>.|TRBJ2-7|TRBV5-1|.
CASSLATTDDEQYF
TGCGCCAGCAGCTTGGCTACGACCGATGACGAGCAGTACTTC
>once|TRBJ2-3|TRBV15|.
CATSSLALLLDTQYF
TGTGCCACCAGCAGTCTAGCCTTACTGCTAGATACGCAGTATTTT
>few|TRBJ2-2|TRBV5-1|.
CASREEAGELFF
TGCGCCAGCAGAGAGGAGGCCGGGGAGCTGTTTTTT
>.|TRBJ2-5|TRBV29-1|.
CSVEDRGYLETQYF
TGCAGCGTTGAAGATCGGGGTTATCTGGAGACCCAGTACTTC
>.|TRBJ2-1|TRBV20-1|.
CSARDGASAYNEQFF
TGCAGTGCTAGAGATGGGGCTAGCGCCTACAATGAGCAGTTCTTC
>.|TRBJ1-1|TRBV20-1|.
CSALMGGNTEAFF
TGCAGTGCCCTCATGGGGGGCAACACTGAAGCTTTCTTT
>.|TRBJ2-5|TRBV11-2|TRBD2
CASSLGVLRGVETQYF
TGTGCCAGCAGCTTAGGGGTCTTGCGGGGGGTAGAGACCCAGTACTTC
>few|TRBJ2-5|TRBV6-6|.
CASSIPLAGETQYF
TGTGCCAGCAGCATACCGCTCGCCGGGGAGACCCAGTACTTC
>few|TRBJ2-7|TRBV29-1|.
CSVEEVGIPDEQYF
TGCAGCGTTGAAGAGGTAGGGATTCCGGACGAGCAGTACTTC
>.|TRBJ2-3|TRBV12-3/TRBV12-4|.
CASSFQGKSSTDTQYF
TGTGCCAGCAGTTTCCAGGGGAAAAGTAGCACAGATACGCAGTATTTT
>few|TRBJ2-7|TRBV4-1|.
CASSGQGPYEQYF
TGCGCCAGCAGTGGTCAGGGGCCCTACGAGCAGTACTTC
>few|TRBJ2-7|TRBV12-5|.
CASGLMAVEQYF
TGTGCTAGTGGTTTGATGGCCGTGGAGCAGTACTTC
>few|TRBJ1-1|TRBV7-6|.
CASSLVSGSTEAFF
TGTGCCAGCAGCTTAGTGAGTGGTTCCACTGAAGCTTTCTTT
>.|TRBJ1-1|TRBV5-1|TRBD1
CASSSGTGILVNTEAFF
TGCGCCAGCAGCTCCGGGACAGGTATCTTGGTGAACACTGAAGCTTTCTTT
>many|TRBJ2-1|TRBV29-1|.
CSVEQGGNEQFF
TGCAGCGTTGAGCAGGGAGGCAATGAGCAGTTCTTC
>few|TRBJ2-5|TRBV7-2|.
CATSNEETQYF
TGTGCCACCTCGAATGAAGAGACCCAGTACTTC
>few|TRBJ2-1|TRBV21-1|.
CASNSSGGSYNEQFF
TGTGCCAGCAACTCTAGCGGGGGATCCTACAATGAGCAGTTCTTC
>once|TRBJ2-7|TRBV15|TRBD2
CATSGRLAGAGEQYF
TGTGCCACCAGCGGTCGACTAGCGGGAGCAGGCGAGCAGTACTTC
>few|TRBJ2-3|TRBV27|TRBD2
CASSEASGAASTDTQYF
TGTGCCAGCAGTGAAGCTAGCGGGGCCGCTAGCACAGATACGCAGTATTTT
>.|TRBJ1-3|TRBV7-9|.
CASSHAISGNTIYF
TGTGCCAGCAGCCACGCCATCTCTGGAAACACCATATATTTT
>few|TRBJ2-3|TRBV12-3/TRBV12-4|.
CASSPNVMATDTQYF
TGTGCCAGCAGTCCGAACGTAATGGCCACAGATACGCAGTATTTT
>.|TRBJ2-1|TRBV29-1|TRBD1
CSVSGGNEQFF
TGCAGCGTGTCAGGGGGTAATGAGCAGTTCTTC
>few|TRBJ2-1|TRBV18|.
CASSLGAYNEQFF
TGTGCCAGCTCACTGGGAGCCTACAATGAGCAGTTCTTC